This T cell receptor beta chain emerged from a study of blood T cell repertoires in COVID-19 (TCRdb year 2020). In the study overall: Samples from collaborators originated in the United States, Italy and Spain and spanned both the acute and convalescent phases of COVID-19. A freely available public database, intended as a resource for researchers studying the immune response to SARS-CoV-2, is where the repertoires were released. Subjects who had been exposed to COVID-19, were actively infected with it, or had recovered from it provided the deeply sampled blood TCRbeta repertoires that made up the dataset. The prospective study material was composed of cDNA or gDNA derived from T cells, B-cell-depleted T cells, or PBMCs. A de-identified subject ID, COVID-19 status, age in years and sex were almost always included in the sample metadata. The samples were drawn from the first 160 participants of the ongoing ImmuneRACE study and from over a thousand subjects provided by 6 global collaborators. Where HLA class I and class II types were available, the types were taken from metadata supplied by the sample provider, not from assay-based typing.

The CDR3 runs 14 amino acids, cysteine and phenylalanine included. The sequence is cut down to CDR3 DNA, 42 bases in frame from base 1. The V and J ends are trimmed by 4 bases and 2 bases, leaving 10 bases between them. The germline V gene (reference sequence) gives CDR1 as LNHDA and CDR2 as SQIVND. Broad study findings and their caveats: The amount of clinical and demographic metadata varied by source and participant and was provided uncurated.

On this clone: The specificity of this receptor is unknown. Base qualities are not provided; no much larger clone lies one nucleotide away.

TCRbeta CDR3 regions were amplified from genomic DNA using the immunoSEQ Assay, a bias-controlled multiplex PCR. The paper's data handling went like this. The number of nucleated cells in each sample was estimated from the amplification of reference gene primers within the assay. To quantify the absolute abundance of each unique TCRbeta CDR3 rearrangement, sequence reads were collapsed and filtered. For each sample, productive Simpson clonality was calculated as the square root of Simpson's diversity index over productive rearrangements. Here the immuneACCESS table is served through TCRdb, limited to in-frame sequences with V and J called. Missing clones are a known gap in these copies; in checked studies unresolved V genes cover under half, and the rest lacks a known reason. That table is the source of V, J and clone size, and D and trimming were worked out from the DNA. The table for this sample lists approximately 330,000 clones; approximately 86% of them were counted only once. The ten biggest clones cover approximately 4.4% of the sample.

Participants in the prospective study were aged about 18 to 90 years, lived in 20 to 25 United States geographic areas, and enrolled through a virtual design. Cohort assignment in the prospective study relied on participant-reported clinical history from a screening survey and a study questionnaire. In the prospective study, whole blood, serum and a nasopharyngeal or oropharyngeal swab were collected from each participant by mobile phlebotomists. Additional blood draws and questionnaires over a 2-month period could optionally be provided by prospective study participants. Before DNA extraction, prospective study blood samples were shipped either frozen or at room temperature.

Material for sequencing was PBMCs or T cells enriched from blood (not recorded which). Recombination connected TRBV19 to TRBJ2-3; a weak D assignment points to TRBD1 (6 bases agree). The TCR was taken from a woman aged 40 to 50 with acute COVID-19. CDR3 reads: CASSNRDPTDTQYF. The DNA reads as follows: TGTGCCAGTAGTAACAGGGACCCCACAGATACGCAGTATTTT.